A selection of T cell receptor beta chains follows, all from one sample in a study of blood T cell repertoires in COVID-19. Repertoires were generated with immunoSEQ multiplex PCR, while TCRdb's copy carries only in-frame clones and drops some. The top ten clones hold about 16% of a sample with about 87,000 clones, over 80% of them seen once. Sample: peripheral blood. The receptors stem from a woman over 75 with active or convalescent COVID-19. CDR3s include the opening cysteine and the closing phenylalanine or tryptophan. D genes are given only for firm matches. Where a row states a size, it is once, few, many or the class of an expanded clone; other rows omit it.

>TRBD1|-|TRBV6-6|15|TRBJ1-2
TGTGCCAGCAGTGGGGGGACAGGGAATAACTATGGCTACACCTTC
CASSGGTGNNYGYTF
>TRBD2|-|TRBV19|18|TRBJ2-5
TGTGCCAGTAGTTTCCTGGGAGGGAAATCCCCCGTCCAAGAGACCCAGTACTTC
CASSFLGGKSPVQETQYF
>TRBD2|-|TRBV7-3|11|TRBJ2-1
TGTGAGGGAAGGTTGGGACTATGGCAGTTCTTC
CEGRLGLWQFF
>TRBD1|-|TRBV4-1|14|TRBJ1-2
TGCGCCAGCAGTCCTGGACAGGGGGCATATGGCTACACCTTC
CASSPGQGAYGYTF
>-|-|TRBV18|15|TRBJ2-1
TGTGCCAGCACTACAGGGTCTTGGGGCTACAATGAGCAGTTCTTC
CASTTGSWGYNEQFF
>TRBD1|-|TRBV4-2|19|TRBJ1-2
TGTGCCAGCAGTCCCAGCCAAGATGGAGCAGGGGGTGTATTTAATGGCTACACCTTC
CASSPSQDGAGGVFNGYTF
>-|-|TRBV2|14|TRBJ1-2
TGTGCCAGCATGCCCTGGACTGGAAACTATGGCTACACCTTC
CASMPWTGNYGYTF
>TRBD1|-|TRBV11-2|13|TRBJ1-2
TGTGCCAGCAGCTTAGTGGGACAGTATGGCTACACCTTC
CASSLVGQYGYTF
>-|-|TRBV11-2|15|TRBJ2-3
TGTGCCAGCAGCCCCTTAGGGGGAGTAACAGATACGCAGTATTTT
CASSPLGGVTDTQYF
>-|-|TRBV24-1|16|TRBJ2-1
TGTGCCACCAGTGATGCAGTCAGAAGCTCCTACAATGAGCAGTTCTTC
CATSDAVRSSYNEQFF
>-|-|TRBV7-3|15|TRBJ2-1
TGTGCCAGCAGCATTATGGGAGGAGGCGACAATGAGCAGTTCTTC
CASSIMGGGDNEQFF
>-|-|TRBV28|15|TRBJ1-4
-
CASSSSGQGAEKLFF
>-|-|TRBV7-8|16|TRBJ1-4
TGTGCCAGCAGCTTAGCGCGGGGAGTGGGGGGGGAAAAACTGTTTTTT
CASSLARGVGGEKLFF
>TRBD2|-|TRBV27|15|TRBJ2-7
TGTGCCAGCAGTTTATCGACTAGCGGACTCTACGAGCAGTACTTC
CASSLSTSGLYEQYF
>TRBD1|-|TRBV19|16|TRBJ1-3
TGTGCCAGCAAAGACAGGGGGCATACCTCTGGAAACACCATATATTTT
CASKDRGHTSGNTIYF
>-|few|TRBV3-1/TRBV3-2|13|TRBJ1-6
TGTGCCAGCAGCCAAATTGATCGGTCACCCCTCCACTTT
CASSQIDRSPLHF
>TRBD2|-|TRBV6-5|14|TRBJ2-2
TGTGCCAGCGGGGAGCGGGGGATTGCCGGGGAGCTGTTTTTT
CASGERGIAGELFF
>TRBD1|-|TRBV7-9|16|TRBJ2-5
TGTGCCAGCAGCTTAGCGCAGACAGGGGATCGGGAGACCCAGTACTTC
CASSLAQTGDRETQYF
>-|-|TRBV7-9|14|TRBJ2-5
TGTGCCAGCAGCGCCAGACTACTTCAAGAGACCCAGTACTTC
CASSARLLQETQYF
>TRBD2|few|TRBV5-4|15|TRBJ2-5
TGTGCCAGCAGCTTGGCTAGCGGGAGAGGCGAGACCCAGTACTTC
CASSLASGRGETQYF
>TRBD1|-|TRBV13|15|TRBJ1-1
TGTGCCAGCAGCCCGGCGGGACAGGGAAACACTGAAGCTTTCTTT
CASSPAGQGNTEAFF
>-|-|TRBV6-1|14|TRBJ1-4
TGTGCCAGCAGTGAAGGTAGAGGGTACGAAAAACTGTTTTTT
CASSEGRGYEKLFF
>-|-|TRBV27|15|TRBJ1-2
TGTGCCAGCAGTTCTACGGGACAACCGAACTATGGCTACACCTTC
CASSSTGQPNYGYTF
>TRBD2|-|TRBV4-3|16|TRBJ2-5
TGCGCCAGCAGCCCATCGCGGGGGGGCTGGACAGAGACCCAGTACTTC
CASSPSRGGWTETQYF
>-|-|TRBV30|13|TRBJ1-2
TGTGCCTGGAGTGAACTACCTAACTATGGCTACACCTTC
CAWSELPNYGYTF
>-|-|TRBV7-2|15|TRBJ2-4
TGTGCCAGCAGCTTAGTTCGGACAGATGGAAACATTCAGTACTTC
CASSLVRTDGNIQYF
>-|few|TRBV2|15|TRBJ1-6
TGTGCCAGCACCCGACAGCTCTCCTATAATTCACCCCTCCACTTT
CASTRQLSYNSPLHF
>-|-|TRBV19|17|TRBJ2-5
TGTGCCAGTAGTATAGACCTAGCCGTTCTGATTCAAGAGACCCAGTACTTC
CASSIDLAVLIQETQYF
>TRBD1|-|TRBV7-9|15|TRBJ1-6
TGTGCCAGCAGCTTAGGACAGGGGGGGGATTCACCCCTCCACTTT
CASSLGQGGDSPLHF
>-|-|TRBV5-1|19|TRBJ2-1
TGCGCCAGCAGTTTCCTCCGGCAGGGGCGTGAATGGAGGTACAATGAGCAGTTCTTC
CASSFLRQGREWRYNEQFF
>-|-|TRBV20-1|11|TRBJ2-2
TGCAGTGCGGTAGCGGCCGGGGAGCTGTTTTTT
CSAVAAGELFF
>-|-|TRBV19|17|TRBJ1-5
TGTGCCAGTAGTATTCACCCACAGACTGGGGCGAATCAGCCCCAGCATTTT
CASSIHPQTGANQPQHF
>TRBD2|-|TRBV5-1|15|TRBJ2-1
TGCGCCAGCAGCGCGGGGACTAGCGGGTACAATGAGCAGTTCTTC
CASSAGTSGYNEQFF
>-|-|TRBV30|16|TRBJ1-4
TGTGCCTGGAGTGGCTCCCGGGTGAGAACTAATGAAAAACTGTTTTTT
CAWSGSRVRTNEKLFF
>TRBD2|-|TRBV5-6|16|TRBJ2-1
TGTGCCAGCAGCGACTCCGGACTAGCGGGGGACAATGAGCAGTTCTTC
CASSDSGLAGDNEQFF
>TRBD2|-|TRBV10-3|14|TRBJ2-3
TGTGCCATGCAGAGCGGGACGTTCCGGGATACGCAGTATTTT
CAMQSGTFRDTQYF
>TRBD1|-|TRBV11-2|15|TRBJ1-3
TGTGCCAGCAGCTTAGTTACAGGGGTTTCAAACACCATATATTTT
CASSLVTGVSNTIYF